The T cell receptor beta chain described here comes from a study of T-cell memory formation after mild COVID-19. TCRdb itself ran the 5' RACE reads through MiXCR, one entry per CDR3 protein. Here the sample spans about 180,000 distinct CDR3 sequences, less than 20% being singletons. Findings and caveats of the study: Day 37-peaking second-wave clones had unconfirmed SARS-CoV-2 specificity. Day 15 to 85 contracting clones showed balanced CD4/CD8; day 15 to 37 expanders favored CD4+.

A remark on this clonotype: Its specificity is unknown.

The sequence derives from a man aged 18 to 29 who had mild COVID-19 (a few samples of this study predate the infection). Cell type and time point are not known. Sequencing input: PBMCs or a T cell subset sorted from them (not recorded which).

The CDR3 region is CASSPEGGAIYEQFF. The CDR3 DNA follows: TGTGCCAGCAGCCCCGAGGGGGGGGCCATTTATGAGCAGTTCTTC. V is TRBV7-3 and J is TRBJ2-1, with TRBD2 as a possible D gene (7 bases). Germline lookup yields CDR1 SGHTA and CDR2 FQGTGA. The CDR3 loop spans 15 amino acids. V was clipped by 5 bases and J by 8 bases, with 19 bases between them.